The entry below gives a single TCR beta chain sequence along with its context. The record originates from a study of T cell responses to AZD1222 COVID-19 vaccine. Sequencing was performed with immunoSEQ multiplex PCR; in TCRdb, only in-frame clones are kept and a portion is missing. The table has just under 90,000 clones, roughly 90% seen once; the top ten hold 5.8%. The CDR3 runs to 19 residues. V was clipped by 5 bases and J by 1 base; unmatched bases: 14. Germline CDR1 is GTSNPN and CDR2 is SVGIG (reference sequence). Sample: peripheral blood, taken on day 0 of AZD1222 vaccination. The V gene is TRBV30, the J gene TRBJ2-6, with 10 bases aligning to TRBD1. The sequence derives from an adult in good health. The CDR3 here is CAWGALGGDRGSGANVLTF. The CDR3, as DNA: TGTGCCTGGGGGGCCCTTGGCGGGGACAGGGGATCTGGGGCCAACGTCCTGACTTTC.